This T cell receptor beta chain was sequenced during a study of regulatory T cells in long-lasting Graves disease. Overall study: Recently diagnosed Graves' patients had received antithyroid drugs for under 3 months.

This clonotype was observed many times. Its antigen is currently unknown. Both iRepertoire HTBI primers and Arm-PCR of CDR3 regions were used to build the TCR beta libraries. MiXCR, applied by TCRdb to the multiplex PCR reads, yields one record per CDR3 protein. The sample holds 240,000 or so distinct CDR3 sequences, 20% to 25% seen once. Study findings and constraints: Lower TCR diversity characterized persistent Graves' patients relative to newly diagnosed patients.

The CDR3 consists of 15 residues. Trimming pared 4 bases from V and 1 base from J, leaving 10 bases between. Time point meaning: newly diagnosed GD, antithyroid drugs for less than 3 months. PBMC-extracted RNA yielded the TCR library. Patients came through an endocrinology department, and that department was in Xi'an, China. EDTA tubes held approximately 10 milliliters of peripheral blood from each patient. The sequenced sample was peripheral blood mononuclear cells (PBMCs), obtained at new diagnosis, from a patient treated with antithyroid drugs. J is TRBJ1-4 and V is TRBV12-3 or TRBV12-4, with a weak D call TRBD1 (5 bases). The clonotype was recovered from a female donor with Graves disease. Here the CDR3 reads CASSSGRGTNEKLFF. CDR3 DNA: TGTGCCAGCAGTTCTGGGAGGGGAACTAATGAAAAACTGTTTTTT.